Below are 22 T cell receptor beta chains sequenced from a single sample in a study of technical replicates of blood from several donors. Method: immunoSEQ multiplex PCR; TCRdb's copy keeps in-frame clones and lacks some. The repertoire has about 62,000 clones, 80% to 90% of them found once; the top ten carry around 4.9%. The specimen was PBMCs. Receptor source: a human donor in good health. Some clones in this sample may be carry-over from other donors' samples.

The chain combines TRBV6-5 with TRBJ1-5; 7 bases fit TRBD1. The CDR3 is 12 residues long. CDR1 and CDR2 from the germline V gene are MNHEY and SVGAGI. Trimming took 10 bases from V and 7 from J; bases not matched to a gene: 7. CDR3 region: CATRRGTQPQHF. The CDR3 coding sequence is TGTGCCACCCGCAGGGGGACCCAGCCCCAGCATTTT.

At least ten counts were recorded for this clone. This rearrangement joins TRBV10-3 to TRBJ1-3; 10 bases line up with TRBD1. With V trimmed by 5 bases and J by 0 bases, 13 bases remained unmatched. CDR1 and CDR2 (germline): ENHRY, SYGVKD. The CDR3 totals 19 residues. The CDR3 nucleotides are TGTGCCATCAGTAGCACCTTTGGGACAGGGGTGTCCTCTGGAAACACCATATATTTT. Amino acid sequence: CAISSTFGTGVSSGNTIYF.

This chain uses TRBV7-6 with TRBJ1-6, with TRBD1 identical over 9 bases. This CDR3 has 14 amino acids. V was pared by 4 bases and J by 13 bases, with 8 bases of the junction left unmatched. Germline CDR1 reads SGHVS; CDR2 reads FNYEAQ. CDR3 DNA: TGTGCCAGCAGCTACCCGGGACAGGGTTCGCCCCTCCACTTT. It codes for CASSYPGQGSPLHF.

The rearrangement links TRBV5-1 to TRBJ1-2; D may be TRBD1 (5 bases). Trimming stripped 2 bases from V and 4 bases from J, with 15 bases between. Germline V gene sequence: CDR1 SGHRS, CDR2 YFSETQ. The length of the CDR3 is 15 residues. This CDR3 is CASSFDSPAVYGYTF. CDR3 nucleotide sequence: TGCGCCAGCAGCTTTGACAGCCCGGCGGTCTATGGCTACACCTTC.

This clone was observed once. The rearrangement links TRBV9 to TRBJ2-7; the match to TRBD1 covers 8 bases. With 5 bases clipped from V and 5 bases from J, the junction kept 9 bases outside the gene matches. The V gene's germline CDR1 is SGDLS and CDR2 YYNGEE. The CDR3 runs to 14 residues. The CDR3 nucleotides read TGTGCCAGCAGTTGGGACAGGATTTCTGACGAGCAGTACTTC. It codes for CASSWDRISDEQYF.

The V and J genes are TRBV7-9 and TRBJ1-1; D call uncertain. V lost 5 bases and J 5 bases, leaving 12 bases between the germline ends. The CDR3 has 13 amino acids. The germline CDR1 and CDR2 sequences are SEHNR and FQNEAQ (reference sequence). The CDR3 DNA follows: TGTGCCAGCAGCCAAGACGGAGGGACTGAAGCTTTCTTT. Residues: CASSQDGGTEAFF.

This chain uses TRBV5-4 with TRBJ2-1; D perhaps matches TRBD2 (6 bases). V was clipped by 0 bases and J by 12 bases, with 13 bases between them. CDR1 and CDR2 (germline): SGHNT, YYREEE (reference sequence). CDR3 length equals 13 residues. The chain's CDR3 is CASSLVSRDSQFF. CDR3 nucleotide sequence: TGTGCCAGCAGCTTGGTGTCAAGGGACTCGCAGTTCTTC.

This clone has just one count. The chain links TRBV5-1 to TRBJ1-6; 8 nucleotides align to TRBD1. Germline V lookup: CDR1 SGHRS, CDR2 YFSETQ. V was clipped by 0 bases and J by 13 bases; unmatched bases: 9. This CDR3 has 15 amino acids. The CDR3 is CASSLVGDRTSPLHF. CDR3 DNA: TGCGCCAGCAGCTTGGTGGGGGACAGGACATCTCCCCTCCACTTT. The full variable domain, in which reference TRBV5-1 and TRBJ1-6 provide the parts outside the CDR3, is KAGVTQTPRYLIKTRGQQVTLSCSPISGHRSVSWYQQTPGQGLQFLFEYFSETQRNKGNFPGRFSGRQFSNSRSEMNVSTLELGDSALYLCASSLVGDRTSPLHFGNGTRLTVT.

V usage is TRBV2 and J usage is TRBJ1-5; 8 positions agree with TRBD1. This CDR3 is built from 15 residues. V dropped 8 bases and J dropped 3; count of bases not matched to a gene: 9. The germline CDR1 and CDR2 sequences are SNHLY and FYNNEI. For the CDR3, the DNA is TGTGCCAGCCAGGGAGAGACAGGGGACAATCAGCCCCAGCATTTT. It encodes CASQGETGDNQPQHF.

This chain joins TRBV5-1 and TRBJ1-4; 7 bases fit TRBD1. This CDR3 is 14 amino acids long. Germline CDR1 SGHRS, CDR2 YFSETQ. J lost 8 bases, V lost 4 bases, and 8 bases had no gene match. The CDR3 DNA sequence: TGCGCCAGCAGCCTCGGGACAGCCGCAGAAAAACTGTTTTTT. Its translation: CASSLGTAAEKLFF.

The chain recombines TRBV7-2 with TRBJ2-7; TRBD2 aligns across 7 bases. CDR1 and CDR2 from the germline V gene are SGHTA and FQGNSA. This CDR3 is built from 13 residues. Trimming at V came to 1 base and at J to 6 bases, leaving 3 bases not matched to a gene. The CDR3 DNA reads as TGTGCCAGCAGCTTAGAGTCGGGGGGCGAGCAGTACTTC. This encodes CASSLESGGEQYF.

The chain is built from TRBV5-1 and TRBJ2-3; D is perhaps TRBD2 (6 bases). Trimming shortened V by 1 base and J by 3 bases, and 9 bases separated the two germline ends. This CDR3 spans 14 amino acids. CDR1 and CDR2 from the germline V gene are SGHRS and YFSETQ. CDR3 sequence reads: CASSLYGRTDTQYF. As DNA, the CDR3 is TGCGCCAGCAGCTTGTACGGGAGAACAGATACGCAGTATTTT.

This chain links TRBV5-1 with TRBJ2-5; 8 bases line up with TRBD1. V lost 1 base to trimming and J lost 3 bases; unmatched junction nucleotides: 11. Germline CDR1 reads SGHRS; CDR2 reads YFSETQ. The length of the CDR3 is 17 residues. The CDR3 sequence: CASSLSSITGGKETQYF. The CDR3 coding sequence is TGCGCCAGCAGCTTGAGTTCCATAACAGGGGGGAAAGAGACCCAGTACTTC. Full variable domain (missing parts from reference TRBV5-1 and TRBJ2-5): KAGVTQTPRYLIKTRGQQVTLSCSPISGHRSVSWYQQTPGQGLQFLFEYFSETQRNKGNFPGRFSGRQFSNSRSEMNVSTLELGDSALYLCASSLSSITGGKETQYFGPGTRLLVL.

V gene TRBV6-6 combines with J gene TRBJ2-3; 7 positions agree with TRBD1. Germline assignment: CDR1 MNHNY and CDR2 SVGAGI (reference sequence). This CDR3 has 13 amino acids. J was trimmed by 3 bases and V by 8 bases; bases with no gene match: 5. CDR3 loop: CASGPGGTDTQYF. Written as DNA, the CDR3 is TGTGCCAGCGGCCCAGGGGGAACAGATACGCAGTATTTT.

The V and J genes are TRBV7-9 and TRBJ1-1; D call uncertain. Germline lookup yields CDR1 SEHNR and CDR2 FQNEAQ (reference sequence). The CDR3 sequence is 15 residues long. V lost 5 bases and J 6 bases, leaving 19 bases between the germline ends. This chain's CDR3 is CASSLFGRSIPEAFF. Written as DNA, the CDR3 is TGTGCCAGCAGCCTATTCGGTCGTAGTATCCCTGAAGCTTTCTTT.

J is TRBJ2-7 and V is TRBV7-9, with no clear D. V lost 5 bases and J 1 base, leaving 9 bases between the germline ends. Germline lookup yields CDR1 SEHNR and CDR2 FQNEAQ (reference sequence). The CDR3 sequence is 13 residues long. The CDR3 DNA reads TGTGCCAGCAGCCAGCCCGGGTCCTACGAGCAGTACTTC. Translation: CASSQPGSYEQYF.

The rearrangement links TRBV18 to TRBJ1-1; no reliable D call. The V gene's germline CDR1 is KGHSH and CDR2 LQKENI. Trimming took off 0 bases at V and 6 bases at J, with 8 bases between the two ends. The CDR3 length is 13 residues. CDR3 nucleotides: TGTGCCAGCTCACCACCGAGGAGGCCTGAAGCTTTCTTT. Amino acid sequence: CASSPPRRPEAFF.

This clone was seen more than once but under ten times. V and J are TRBV2 and TRBJ2-5, with TRBD2 identical over 7 bases. The J segment lost 3 bases and the V segment lost 3 bases, leaving 7 bases of the junction unmatched. Germline CDR1 reads SNHLY; CDR2 reads FYNNEI. This CDR3 is 15 amino acids long. CDR3 protein: CASSEAGLVKETQYF. CDR3 sequence (DNA): TGTGCCAGCAGTGAGGCAGGACTAGTAAAAGAGACCCAGTACTTC.

CDR3 region: CASSFPTGDGYTF. In nucleotides, the CDR3 is TGTGCCAGCAGCTTCCCTACAGGGGATGGCTACACCTTC. The chain is built from TRBV7-6 and TRBJ1-2; TRBD1 agrees at 7 bases. Germline lookup yields CDR1 SGHVS and CDR2 FNYEAQ. This CDR3 comprises 13 residues. Unmatched junction bases numbered 4, after V lost 3 bases and J lost 6 bases.

The chain carries TRBV6-1 and TRBJ2-1, with D possibly TRBD1 on 6 matching bases. This CDR3 has 13 amino acids. Trimming took off 8 bases at V and 8 bases at J, with 16 bases between the two ends. Germline CDR1 reads MNHNS; CDR2 reads SASEGT. CDR3 sequence reads: CASQGRAFHEQFF. The DNA for the CDR3 is TGTGCCAGCCAGGGGAGAGCTTTCCATGAGCAGTTCTTC.

The V call is TRBV7-2, the J call TRBJ2-7, with D tentatively TRBD2 (5 bases). The germline V gene has CDR1 SGHTA and CDR2 FQGNSA. The CDR3 covers 13 residues. Deletions cut 6 bases from V and 3 bases from J, with 12 bases between. The CDR3 sequence: CASRTSGLYEQYF. The CDR3 DNA sequence: TGTGCCAGCAGAACCAGCGGCCTCTACGAGCAGTACTTC.

This clone was seen once. The chain links TRBV4-1 to TRBJ2-1; 7 bases line up with TRBD2. V shed 3 bases, J shed 3 bases, and the junction held 8 bases outside the gene matches. Germline V gene lookup returns CDR1 MGHRA and CDR2 YSYEKL. The CDR3 is made up of 16 amino acids. The CDR3 nucleotides are TGCGCCAGCAGCCATCGGGCTAGCGGAGACTACAATGAGCAGTTCTTC. It translates to CASSHRASGDYNEQFF.